The entry below gives a single T cell receptor (beta chain) sequence along with its context. Its antigen is still unknown. Findings and limits, study-wide: Tumor memory CD4+ T cell TCR gene usage was found to cluster with blood and lymph node memory CD4+ cells and with lymph node naive CD4+ cells.

MiXCR, run by TCRdb on the 5' RACE reads, gives a single entry per CDR3 protein. There are about 62,000 distinct CDR3 sequences in the sample; roughly 30% occur only once, and 2% to 2.5% lies in the top ten. V lost 6 bases and J lost 0, with 8 bases in between. This CDR3 contains 13 residues. Sequencing was done on a sample of tumor-infiltrating naive CD4+ T cells sorted from the breast tumor. Sample subset: naive CD4+ T cells, CD4+CD45RA+CD25-. The chain combines TRBV12-3 or TRBV12-4 with TRBJ1-1; no clear D gene. This receptor was identified in a female donor with breast cancer. The CDR3 is CASSHKVNTEAFF. DNA of the CDR3: TGTGCCAGCAGCCACAAAGTGAACACTGAAGCTTTCTTT.